The clone carrying this T cell receptor (beta chain) has ten or more counts. Germline values: CDR1 SGHTA, CDR2 FQGNSA. With V trimmed by 5 bases and J by 1 base, 2 bases remained unmatched. The CDR3 has 14 residues. Preparing the TCRbeta library involved the use of unique molecular identifiers. TCRdb reprocessed the PCR reads with MiXCR, giving one entry per CDR3 protein. The data contain just over 350,000 distinct CDR3 sequences, about an eighth of them singletons. This entry comes from a study of T-cell reconstitution after alpha-beta-depleted transplantation in children. The chain uses TRBV7-2 and TRBJ1-1, with 9 bases that match TRBD1. The sequence was collected from a human donor who donated a stem cell graft to a child with Fanconi anemia. The sequences come from PBMCs, collected from the stem cell graft. The CDR3 protein is CASSPGQGNTEAFF. CDR3 bases: TGTGCCAGCAGCCCGGGACAGGGGAACACTGAAGCTTTCTTT.